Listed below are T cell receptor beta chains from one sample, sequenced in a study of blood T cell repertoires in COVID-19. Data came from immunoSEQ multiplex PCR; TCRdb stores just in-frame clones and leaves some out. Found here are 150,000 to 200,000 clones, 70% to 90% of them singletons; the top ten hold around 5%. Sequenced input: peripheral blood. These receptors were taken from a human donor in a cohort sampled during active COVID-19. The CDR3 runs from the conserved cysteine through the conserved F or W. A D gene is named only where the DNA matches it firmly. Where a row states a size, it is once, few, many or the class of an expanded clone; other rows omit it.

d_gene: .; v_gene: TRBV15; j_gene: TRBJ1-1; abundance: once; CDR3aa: CATSDPRRGTEAFF; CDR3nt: TGTGCCACCAGCGATCCACGAAGAGGCACTGAAGCTTTCTTT
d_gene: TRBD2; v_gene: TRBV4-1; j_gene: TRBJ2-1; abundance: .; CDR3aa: CASSQEGRGAYNEQFF; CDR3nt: TGCGCCAGCAGCCAAGAGGGTCGGGGGGCCTACAATGAGCAGTTCTTC
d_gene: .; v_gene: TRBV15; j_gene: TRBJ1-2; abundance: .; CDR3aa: CATSRDGGGIDGYTF; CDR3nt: TGTGCCACCAGCAGAGATGGGGGAGGGATTGATGGCTACACCTTC
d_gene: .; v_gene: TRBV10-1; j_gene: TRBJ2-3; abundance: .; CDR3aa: CASSRLITDTQYF; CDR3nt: TGCGCCAGCAGCAGGCTGATTACAGATACGCAGTATTTT
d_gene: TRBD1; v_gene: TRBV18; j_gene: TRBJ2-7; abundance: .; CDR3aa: CASSSRQGTPYEQYF; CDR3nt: TGTGCCAGCTCATCTAGACAGGGAACGCCCTACGAGCAGTACTTC
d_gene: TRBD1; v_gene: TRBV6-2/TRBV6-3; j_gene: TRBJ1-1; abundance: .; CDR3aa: CASSSIGRQGRKGFF; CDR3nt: TGTGCCAGCAGTTCAATCGGACGACAGGGGCGGAAGGGTTTCTTT
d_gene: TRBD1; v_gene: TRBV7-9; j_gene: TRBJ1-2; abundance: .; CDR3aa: CASSPRTGHYGYTF; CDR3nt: TGTGCCAGCAGCCCTAGGACAGGGCACTATGGCTACACCTTC
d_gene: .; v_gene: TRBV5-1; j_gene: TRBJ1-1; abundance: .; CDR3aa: CASSLVGTNREAFF; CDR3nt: TGCGCCAGCAGCTTGGTCGGGACAAACCGGGAAGCTTTCTTT
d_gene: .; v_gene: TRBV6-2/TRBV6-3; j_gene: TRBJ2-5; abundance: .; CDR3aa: CASSYSRQAHQETQYF; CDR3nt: TGTGCCAGCAGTTATTCCCGACAGGCCCACCAAGAGACCCAGTACTTC
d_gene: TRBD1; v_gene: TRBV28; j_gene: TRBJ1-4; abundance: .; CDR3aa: CASRYRGINEKLFF; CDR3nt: TGTGCCAGCAGATACAGGGGGATTAATGAAAAACTGTTTTTT
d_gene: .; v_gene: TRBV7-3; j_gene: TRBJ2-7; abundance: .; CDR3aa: CASSLYQGYEQYF; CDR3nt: TGTGCCAGCAGCCTATACCAGGGGTACGAGCAGTACTTC
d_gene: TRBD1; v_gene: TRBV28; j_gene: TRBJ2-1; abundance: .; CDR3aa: CASSEGTDPYNEQFF; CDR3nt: TGTGCCAGCAGTGAAGGGACAGACCCATACAATGAGCAGTTCTTC
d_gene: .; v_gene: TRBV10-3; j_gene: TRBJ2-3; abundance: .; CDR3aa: CAISEVLGSVTDTQYF; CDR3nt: TGTGCCATCAGTGAGGTTCTAGGTTCCGTCACAGATACGCAGTATTTT
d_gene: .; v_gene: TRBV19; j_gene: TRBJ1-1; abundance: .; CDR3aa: CASSIMRRAKDEAFF; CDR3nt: TGTGCCAGTAGTATAATGAGGCGAGCTAAGGATGAAGCTTTCTTT
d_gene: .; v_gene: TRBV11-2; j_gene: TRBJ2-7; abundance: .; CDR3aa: CASSFASYEQYF; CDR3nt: TGTGCCAGCAGCTTTGCCAGCTACGAGCAGTACTTC
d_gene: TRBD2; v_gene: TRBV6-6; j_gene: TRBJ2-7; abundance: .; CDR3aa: CASSSGGAPLEQYF; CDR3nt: TGTGCCAGCAGTTCGGGGGGAGCCCCCCTCGAGCAGTACTTC
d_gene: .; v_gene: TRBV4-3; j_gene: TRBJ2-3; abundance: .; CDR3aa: CASSHWGLTDTQYF; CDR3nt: TGCGCCAGCAGCCATTGGGGGCTCACAGATACGCAGTATTTT
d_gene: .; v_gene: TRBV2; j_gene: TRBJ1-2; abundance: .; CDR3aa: CASSGQNYGYTF; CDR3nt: TGTGCCAGCAGTGGACAGAACTATGGCTACACCTTC
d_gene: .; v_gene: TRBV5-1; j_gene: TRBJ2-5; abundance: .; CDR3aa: CASSLVGNQETQYF; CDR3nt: TGCGCCAGCAGCTTGGTCGGGAACCAAGAGACCCAGTACTTC
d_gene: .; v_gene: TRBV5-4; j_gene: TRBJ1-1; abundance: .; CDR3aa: CASSSTRGKNTEAFF; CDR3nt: TGTGCCAGCAGCTCAACCAGGGGTAAGAACACTGAAGCTTTCTTT
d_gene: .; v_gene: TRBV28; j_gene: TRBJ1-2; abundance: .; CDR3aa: CASSPLGPWGYGYTF; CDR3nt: TGTGCCAGCAGCCCTCTGGGGCCCTGGGGCTATGGCTACACCTTC
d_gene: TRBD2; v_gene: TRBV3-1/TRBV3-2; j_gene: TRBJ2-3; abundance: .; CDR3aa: CASSPGIAGGDTQYF; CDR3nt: TGTGCCAGCAGCCCGGGAATAGCGGGGGGGGATACGCAGTATTTT
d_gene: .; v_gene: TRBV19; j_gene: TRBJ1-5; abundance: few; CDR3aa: CASSFTENQPQHF; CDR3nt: TGTGCCAGTAGTTTTACGGAGAATCAGCCCCAGCATTTT
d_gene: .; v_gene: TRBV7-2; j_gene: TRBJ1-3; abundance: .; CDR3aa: CASSLTGSFSGNTIYF; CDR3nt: TGTGCCAGCAGCCTCACAGGGTCATTCTCTGGAAACACCATATATTTT
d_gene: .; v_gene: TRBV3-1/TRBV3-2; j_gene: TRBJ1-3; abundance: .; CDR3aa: CASSQAQGPETIYF; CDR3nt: TGTGCCAGCAGCCAGGCCCAGGGTCCCGAAACCATATATTTT
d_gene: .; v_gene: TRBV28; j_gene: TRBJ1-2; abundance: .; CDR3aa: CASRGSYGYTF; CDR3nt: TGTGCCAGCAGGGGCAGCTATGGCTACACCTTC
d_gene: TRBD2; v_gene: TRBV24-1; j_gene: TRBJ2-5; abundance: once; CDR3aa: CATSDPSGNRETQYF; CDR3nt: TGTGCCACCAGTGACCCAAGCGGGAACCGAGAGACCCAGTACTTC
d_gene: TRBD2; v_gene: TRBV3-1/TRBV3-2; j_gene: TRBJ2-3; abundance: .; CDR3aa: CASSQELRDYSDTQYF; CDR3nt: TGTGCCAGCAGCCAAGAGTTGCGGGACTATTCAGATACGCAGTATTTT
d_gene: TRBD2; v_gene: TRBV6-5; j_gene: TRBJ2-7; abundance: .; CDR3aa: CASRKTSGIYEQYF; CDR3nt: TGTGCCAGCAGGAAGACTAGCGGTATCTACGAGCAGTACTTC
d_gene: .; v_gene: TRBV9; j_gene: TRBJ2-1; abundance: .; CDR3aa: CASSVDRRGNEQFF; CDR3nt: TGTGCCAGCAGCGTAGACCGGCGGGGCAATGAGCAGTTCTTC
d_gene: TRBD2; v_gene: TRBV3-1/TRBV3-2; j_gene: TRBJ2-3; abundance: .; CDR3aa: CASSPKPTSGRPLISTDTQYF; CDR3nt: TGTGCCAGCAGCCCGAAACCGACTAGCGGGAGGCCCCTTATTAGCACAGATACGCAGTATTTT
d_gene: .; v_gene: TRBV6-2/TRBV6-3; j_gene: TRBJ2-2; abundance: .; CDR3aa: CASSNRDAGELFF; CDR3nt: TGTGCCAGCAGCAACAGGGACGCCGGGGAGCTGTTTTTT
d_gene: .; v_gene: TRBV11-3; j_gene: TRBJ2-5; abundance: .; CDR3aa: CASSLSQQETQYF; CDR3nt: TGTGCCAGCAGCTTAAGTCAGCAAGAGACCCAGTACTTC
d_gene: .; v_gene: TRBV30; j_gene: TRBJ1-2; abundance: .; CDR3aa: CAWSPTSDGYTF; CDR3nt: TGTGCCTGGAGTCCGACAAGTGATGGCTACACCTTC
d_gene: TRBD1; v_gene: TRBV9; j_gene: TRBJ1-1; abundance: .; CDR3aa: CASLLQGQEFNTEAFF; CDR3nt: TGTGCCAGCCTACTACAGGGACAGGAGTTTAACACTGAAGCTTTCTTT
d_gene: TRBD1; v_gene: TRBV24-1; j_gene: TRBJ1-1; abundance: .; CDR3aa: CATQPGQGNTEAFF; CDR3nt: TGTGCCACGCAACCGGGACAGGGGAACACTGAAGCTTTCTTT
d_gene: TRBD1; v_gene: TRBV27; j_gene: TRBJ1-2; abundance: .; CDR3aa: CASSKQGDRVYGYTF; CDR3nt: TGTGCCAGCAGTAAGCAGGGGGATAGAGTCTATGGCTACACCTTC
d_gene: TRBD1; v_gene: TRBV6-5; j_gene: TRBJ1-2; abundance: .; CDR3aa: CASSYPGQGPYGYTF; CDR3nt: TGTGCCAGCAGTTATCCGGGACAGGGCCCGTATGGCTACACCTTC
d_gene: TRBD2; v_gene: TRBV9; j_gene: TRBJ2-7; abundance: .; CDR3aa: CASSVAGEGSTYEQYF; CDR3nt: TGTGCCAGCAGCGTAGCGGGGGAGGGCTCTACCTACGAGCAGTACTTC
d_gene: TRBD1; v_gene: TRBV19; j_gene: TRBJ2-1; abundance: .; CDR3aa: CASSITGQGIDNEQFF; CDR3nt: TGTGCCAGTAGTATAACGGGACAGGGGATTGACAATGAGCAGTTCTTC
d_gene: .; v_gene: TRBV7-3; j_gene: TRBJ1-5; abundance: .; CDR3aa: CASSFPGQHSNQPQHF; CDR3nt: TGTGCCAGCAGCTTCCCAGGACAACATAGCAATCAGCCCCAGCATTTT
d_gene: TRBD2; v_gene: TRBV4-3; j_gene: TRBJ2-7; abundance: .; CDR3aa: CASSPASGGYEQYF; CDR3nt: TGCGCCAGCAGTCCGGCTAGCGGGGGGTACGAGCAGTACTTC
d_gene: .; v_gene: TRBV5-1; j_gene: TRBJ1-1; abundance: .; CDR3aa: CASSGTPLGSGTEAFF; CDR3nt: TGCGCCAGCAGCGGGACACCCCTTGGGAGCGGAACTGAAGCTTTCTTT
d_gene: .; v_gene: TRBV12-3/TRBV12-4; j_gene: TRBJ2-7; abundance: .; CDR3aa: CASSFLEVHEQYF; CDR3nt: TGTGCCAGCAGTTTCCTCGAGGTGCACGAGCAGTACTTC
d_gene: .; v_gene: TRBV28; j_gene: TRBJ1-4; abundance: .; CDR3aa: CASSLSDEKLFF; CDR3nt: TGTGCCAGCAGTTTATCGGATGAAAAACTGTTTTTT
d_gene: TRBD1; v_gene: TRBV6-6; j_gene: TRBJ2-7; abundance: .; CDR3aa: CASTGGIEQYF; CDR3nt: TGTGCCAGTACAGGGGGGATCGAGCAGTACTTC
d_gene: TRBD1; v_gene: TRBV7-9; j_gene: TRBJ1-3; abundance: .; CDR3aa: CASRGGRTGNSGNTIYF; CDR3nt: TGCGCCAGCAGGGGGGGGCGAACAGGGAACTCTGGAAACACCATATATTTT
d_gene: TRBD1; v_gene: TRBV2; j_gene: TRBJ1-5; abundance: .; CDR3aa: CASSVGTGQYQPQHF; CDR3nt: TGTGCCAGCAGCGTCGGGACAGGGCAGTATCAGCCCCAGCATTTT
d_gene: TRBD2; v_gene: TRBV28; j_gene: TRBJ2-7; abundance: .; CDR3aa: CASSLEPPSGGYEQYF; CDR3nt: TGTGCCAGCAGTTTAGAGCCCCCTAGCGGGGGTTACGAGCAGTACTTC
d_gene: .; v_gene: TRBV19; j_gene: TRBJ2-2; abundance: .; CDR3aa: CASSILGGGANTGELFF; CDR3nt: TGTGCCAGTAGTATCCTGGGGGGGGGCGCGAACACCGGGGAGCTGTTTTTT
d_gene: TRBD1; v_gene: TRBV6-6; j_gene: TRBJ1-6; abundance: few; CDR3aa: CASRGQSGSPLHF; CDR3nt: TGTGCCAGCAGGGGACAGTCAGGTTCACCCCTCCACTTT
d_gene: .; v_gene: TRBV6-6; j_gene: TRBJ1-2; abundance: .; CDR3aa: CASLDGAYRGYTF; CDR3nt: TGTGCCAGCTTAGACGGCGCATACAGGGGCTACACCTTC
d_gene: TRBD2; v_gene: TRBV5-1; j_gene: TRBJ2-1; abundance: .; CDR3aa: CASSGASSGSNNRYNEQFF; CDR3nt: TGCGCCAGCAGCGGGGCCTCTAGCGGGAGTAACAATAGGTACAATGAGCAGTTCTTC
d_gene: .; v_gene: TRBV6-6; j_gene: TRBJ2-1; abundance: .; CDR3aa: CASSHEIRQIQFF; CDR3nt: TGTGCCAGCAGTCACGAAATCAGACAGATACAGTTCTTC